The 29 T cell receptor beta chains listed next were all sequenced from one sample in a study of blood T cells in healthy people across ages. With a J-beta primer mix and a sample-barcoded 5' primer, a second PCR ran about 6 to 11 cycles. TCRdb recomputed calls from the 5' RACE reads with MiXCR, one row per CDR3 protein. This sample yields fewer than 800,000 distinct CDR3 sequences, of which around 25% are seen a single time; roughly a tenth belongs to the top ten. The sample was also linked to a second study, of T cells of mothers and their children.

Sequencing was performed on blood. The receptors stem from a boy aged 10-17 years in good health.

The gene calls are TRBV5-1 and TRBJ1-1, with D unclear. This CDR3 spans 14 amino acids. V was cut by 6 bases and J by 2 bases, with 14 bases left in between. Germline V CDR1 and CDR2: SGHRS, YFSETQ. The CDR3 region has the DNA TGCGCCAGCACCTATTCGGCTTCAAACACTGAAGCTTTCTTT. Translation: CASTYSASNTEAFF.

The V gene is TRBV6-6, the J gene TRBJ2-1; 11 nucleotides align to TRBD2. The CDR3 loop spans 15 amino acids. J gave up 4 bases and V 6 bases, and 5 bases lay outside the gene matches. The germline CDR1 and CDR2 sequences are MNHNY and SVGAGI (reference sequence). CDR3 in DNA: TGTGCCAGCAGGCGCCTAGCGGGAGGATACAATGAGCAGTTCTTC. This codes for CASRRLAGGYNEQFF.

The CDR3 DNA follows: TGTGCCAGCAGCGATTCCGGGACTAGCGGGAGGTATTTT. This translates into CASSDSGTSGRYF. V is TRBV7-2 and J is TRBJ2-3; 14 bases align to TRBD2. With 5 bases clipped from V and 14 bases from J, the junction kept 6 bases outside the gene matches. This CDR3 spans 13 amino acids. Germline loops: CDR1 SGHTA, CDR2 FQGNSA.

This clonotype was seen a handful of times. The chain couples TRBV20-1 to TRBJ2-1; 16 bases line up with TRBD2. V lost 6 bases and J lost 5; bases outside the gene matches: 1. The CDR3 has 14 amino acids. CDR1 and CDR2 (germline): DFQATT, SNEGSKA (reference sequence). CDR3 DNA: TGCAGTGCCGGGACTAGCGGGGGGGACAATGAGCAGTTCTTC. Translating it yields CSAGTSGGDNEQFF.

The chain joins TRBV7-9 to TRBJ2-5, with 9 positions matching TRBD2. Germline V CDR1 and CDR2: SEHNR, FQNEAQ (reference sequence). The CDR3 covers 15 residues. The ends lost 4 bases at V and 2 bases at J; junction bases unmatched: 5. The CDR3 reads CASSYLAGRQETQYF. CDR3 bases: TGTGCCAGCAGCTATCTAGCGGGAAGACAAGAGACCCAGTACTTC.

Only a few counts were recorded for this clonotype. The CDR3 coding sequence is TGTGCCAGCAGTTTAGATCTTACACCTAGGGAGGGCTATGGCTACACCTTC. Amino acid sequence: CASSLDLTPREGYGYTF. V is TRBV12-3 or TRBV12-4 and J is TRBJ1-2, with D unclear. Trimming took off 1 base at V and 4 bases at J, with 19 bases between the two ends. The CDR3 loop spans 17 amino acids.

This clonotype showed up just a few times. The chain couples TRBV20-1 to TRBJ2-7, with D perhaps assigned TRBD1 or TRBD2 (6 bases each). Germline CDR1 reads DFQATT; CDR2 reads SNEGSKA (reference sequence). Trimming removed 2 bases at V and 5 bases at J, with 19 bases between. The CDR3 sequence is 15 residues long. The CDR3 nucleotides read TGCAGTGCTAGAACCTACGGGGGCAGGGCTAACGAGCAGTACTTC. Its protein product is CSARTYGGRANEQYF.

This clonotype was observed a handful of times. This chain connects TRBV28 to TRBJ2-3; 7 bases are a match to TRBD1. The germline gives CDR1 MDHEN, CDR2 SYDVKM. V was clipped by 6 bases and J by 5 bases; unmatched bases: 8. The CDR3 has 14 residues. The CDR3 loop is CASRRTGVGDTQYF. CDR3 sequence (DNA): TGTGCCAGCAGGCGTACAGGGGTTGGAGATACGCAGTATTTT. Drawing the rest from reference TRBV28 and TRBJ2-3, the complete variable domain is DVKVTQSSRYLVKRTGEKVFLECVQDMDHENMFWYRQDPGLGLRLIYFSYDVKMKEKGDIPEGYSVSREKKERFSLILESASTNQTSMYLCASRRTGVGDTQYFGPGTRLTVL.

This clonotype has more than one count but fewer than ten. The chain combines TRBV20-1 with TRBJ1-2; D gene uncertain. With 7 bases removed from V and 0 bases from J, the gap between germline ends came to 12 bases. The CDR3 contains 13 residues. Germline CDR1 is DFQATT and CDR2 is SNEGSKA (reference sequence). In DNA form, the CDR3 reads TGCAGTGGACATAGCCCTACTAACTATGGCTACACCTTC. Encoded protein: CSGHSPTNYGYTF.

In this sample, this clonotype turned up a few times. This chain uses TRBV20-1 with TRBJ2-7, with D uncertain. Trimming cost V 2 bases and J 0 bases, with 8 bases left between them. Germline CDR1 DFQATT, CDR2 SNEGSKA (reference sequence). The CDR3 runs to 13 residues. CDR3 protein: CSARQALSYEQYF. The CDR3 DNA reads as TGCAGTGCTAGACAGGCGCTCTCCTACGAGCAGTACTTC.

The chain employs TRBV28 and TRBJ2-1; 9 bases align to TRBD2. There are 14 residues in the CDR3. Trimming at V came to 6 bases and at J to 7 bases, leaving 7 bases not matched to a gene. Germline V gene lookup returns CDR1 MDHEN and CDR2 SYDVKM. This chain's CDR3 is CASSPAGGRNEQFF. The CDR3 coding sequence is TGTGCCAGCAGCCCAGCGGGAGGAAGGAATGAGCAGTTCTTC.

This clonotype was observed a handful of times. The chain links TRBV29-1 to TRBJ2-1; 16 nucleotides align to TRBD2. J was trimmed by 3 bases and V by 3 bases; bases with no gene match: 11. There are 19 residues in the CDR3. Germline loops: CDR1 SQVTM, CDR2 ANQGSEA. The CDR3 DNA reads TGCAGCGTTGAGGATTCGGGGACTAGCGGGAGGGCCCTCTACAATGAGCAGTTCTTC. Residues: CSVEDSGTSGRALYNEQFF.

The chain recombines TRBV5-1 with TRBJ2-2; TRBD2 matches 8 bases. The ends lost 3 bases at V and 4 bases at J; junction bases unmatched: 11. CDR1 and CDR2 (germline): SGHRS, YFSETQ. CDR3 length: 17 residues. Here the CDR3 reads CASSWSLAGLFTGELFF. CDR3 DNA sequence: TGCGCCAGCAGCTGGAGCTTAGCGGGACTGTTCACCGGGGAGCTGTTTTTT.

The chain links TRBV5-1 to TRBJ2-5; D unresolved. Trimming took 1 base from V and 2 from J, leaving 18 bases between them. The CDR3 covers 17 residues. Germline-derived CDR1 and CDR2 are SGHRS and YFSETQ. The CDR3 reads CASSLSVRQPTQETQYF. As DNA, the CDR3 is TGCGCCAGCAGCTTGAGCGTTCGCCAGCCCACTCAAGAGACCCAGTACTTC.

In its sample, this clonotype was seen a few times. The chain links TRBV6-5 to TRBJ2-2; perhaps TRBD2 as D (6 bases). Trimming took off 0 bases at V and 6 bases at J, with 8 bases between the two ends. This CDR3 is 14 amino acids long. The V gene's germline CDR1 is MNHEY and CDR2 SVGAGI. The CDR3 is CASSYSGGAGELFF. In nucleotides, the CDR3 is TGTGCCAGCAGTTACTCCGGGGGTGCCGGGGAGCTGTTTTTT.

The chain combines TRBV6-5 with TRBJ2-5, with 9 bases fitting TRBD2. Matching the DNA end better, TRBJ2-1 makes the J call doubtful. Germline V gene lookup returns CDR1 MNHEY and CDR2 SVGAGI. The CDR3 extends over 14 amino acids. CDR3 sequence: CASGLRGGYNEQFF. CDR3 nucleotides: TGTGCCAGCGGTTTGCGGGGGGGGTACAATGAGCAGTTCTTC.

As to this clonotype: The junction differs from germline at one of its ends, possibly a read error. The rearrangement joins TRBV20-1 to TRBJ2-5; no definite D call. The germline V gene has CDR1 DFQATT and CDR2 SNEGSKA (reference sequence). The CDR3 is 16 residues long. CDR3 bases: TGCAGTGCTAGAGATCTCCGAATTAACTCCTACAATGAGCAGTCCTTC. Translation: CSARDLRINSYNEQSF.

The chain couples TRBV7-9 to TRBJ2-3; D gene unclear. In germline, CDR1 is SEHNR, CDR2 FQNEAQ (reference sequence). The CDR3 is made up of 16 amino acids. The ends were cut back, 1 base at V and 5 bases at J, with 16 bases in the middle. The CDR3 loop is CASSLVGPPRKDTQYF. CDR3 coding DNA: TGTGCCAGCAGCTTAGTAGGCCCCCCAAGGAAAGATACGCAGTATTTT.

This clonotype was seen just once. This chain connects TRBV29-1 to TRBJ2-7; TRBD1 might be the D (6 bases). Trimming took 0 bases from V and 4 from J, leaving 10 bases between them. Looked up from germline, CDR1 is SQVTM and CDR2 is ANQGSEA. The CDR3 has 13 residues. In DNA, the CDR3 is TGCAGCGTTGAAGATCTAGACAGGTACGAGCAGTACTTC. Its translation is CSVEDLDRYEQYF.

Only a few counts were recorded for this clonotype. At one of its ends the junction is not consistent with the germline gene, which may arise from a read error. This sequence joins TRBV7-9 and TRBJ2-5, with D possibly TRBD1 on 6 matching bases. The J call may be in error: the DNA end matches TRBJ2-7 better. Germline CDR1 is SEHNR and CDR2 is FQNEAQ (reference sequence). This CDR3 region has 13 residues. CDR3 amino acids: CASNLQGRSEQYF. The DNA of the CDR3 is TGTGCCAGCAACTTACAGGGAAGAAGCGAGCAGTACTTC.

The CDR3 sequence is CSASSTGLNTEAFF. CDR3 DNA sequence: TGCAGTGCTTCCTCGACAGGCTTGAACACTGAAGCTTTCTTT. The V gene is TRBV20-1, the J gene TRBJ1-1; D is possibly TRBD1 (6 bases). The CDR3 extends over 14 amino acids. In germline, CDR1 is DFQATT, CDR2 SNEGSKA (reference sequence). V lost 5 bases to trimming and J lost 0 bases, with 13 bases between them.

J is TRBJ1-1 and V is TRBV27, with 9 bases lining up with TRBD1. The CDR3 covers 14 residues. From germline, CDR1 is MNHEY and CDR2 SMNVEV (reference sequence). The V and J ends lost 6 bases and 4 bases, in that order; junction bases with no gene match: 6. The CDR3 DNA is TGTGCCAGCAGCAGACTGACAGGGGGCACTGAAGCTTTCTTT. This translates into CASSRLTGGTEAFF.

This clonotype has more than one count but fewer than ten. This chain connects TRBV28 to TRBJ2-7; no clear D. V gave up 7 bases and J gave up 2 bases, with 9 bases separating them. Germline V lookup: CDR1 MDHEN, CDR2 SYDVKM. The CDR3 extends over 12 amino acids. CDR3 protein: CASTTATYEQYF. The DNA for the CDR3 is TGTGCCAGCACAACAGCCACCTACGAGCAGTACTTC.

With regard to this clonotype: Relative to the germline gene, one junction end is altered; a read error may explain this. This chain uses TRBV7-9 with TRBJ1-1; 9 nucleotides line up with TRBD1. Germline CDR1 is SEHNR and CDR2 is FQNEAQ (reference sequence). The CDR3 has 16 amino acids. The CDR3 DNA follows: TGTGCCAGCAGCTTAGAAGGGACAGGGTGGAACACTGAGGCTTTCTTT. This gives the protein CASSLEGTGWNTEAFF.

This clonotype appeared a few times. The J gene is TRBJ2-5, the V gene TRBV10-3; weak D call: TRBD1 (5 bases). The J call is in doubt because the DNA end fits TRBJ2-1 better. The CDR3 has 12 amino acids. CDR1 and CDR2 from the germline V gene are ENHRY and SYGVKD. CDR3 sequence (DNA): TGTGCCATCAGCGGCACCAGGGATGAGCAGTTCTTC. As protein: CAISGTRDEQFF.

The chain combines TRBV28 with TRBJ2-6; a weak D match, TRBD1 (6 bases). Between the trimmed V and J ends, which lost 4 bases and 1 base, there was a span of 11 bases. The germline gives CDR1 MDHEN, CDR2 SYDVKM. The CDR3 length is 16 residues. CDR3 region: CASSSKQGSGANVLTF. CDR3 nucleotide sequence: TGTGCCAGCAGTTCCAAACAGGGATCTGGGGCCAACGTCCTGACTTTC. Full variable domain (remainder filled in from reference TRBV28 and TRBJ2-6): DVKVTQSSRYLVKRTGEKVFLECVQDMDHENMFWYRQDPGLGLRLIYFSYDVKMKEKGDIPEGYSVSREKKERFSLILESASTNQTSMYLCASSSKQGSGANVLTFGAGSRLTVL.

In this sample, this clonotype turned up a few times. This chain connects TRBV11-2 to TRBJ2-5; no clear D gene. The DNA end favors TRBJ2-1, so the J call may be wrong. Germline V gene data show CDR1 as SGHAT and CDR2 as FQNNGV. The CDR3 is made up of 13 amino acids. The CDR3 region has the DNA TGTGCCAGCAGCTTAGATCAGATGAATGAGCAGTTCTTC. Its translation: CASSLDQMNEQFF.

In nucleotides, the CDR3 is TGTGCCAGCAGGGATGACAGGGGGGCGAGTGAAAAACTGTTTTTT. Residues: CASRDDRGASEKLFF. J is TRBJ1-4 and V is TRBV27, with 9 bases aligning to TRBD1. The CDR3 length is 15 residues. V was pared by 6 bases and J by 7 bases, with 9 bases of the junction left unmatched. Per germline, CDR1 MNHEY and CDR2 SMNVEV (reference sequence).

The rearrangement uses TRBV20-1 and TRBJ2-3; the D gene could be TRBD1 or TRBD2 (6 bases each). The V gene's germline CDR1 is DFQATT and CDR2 SNEGSKA (reference sequence). V lost 6 bases and J lost 5, with 18 bases in between. The CDR3 contains 14 residues. This CDR3 reads CSAKEGGVKDTQYF. The CDR3 nucleotides are TGCAGTGCCAAGGAGGGGGGAGTAAAAGATACGCAGTATTTT.